This T cell receptor (beta chain) was captured in a study of blood T cells in healthy people across ages. General study points: Naive T cell percentage by flow cytometry tracked strongly with beta diversity.

For the second PCR, which ran for roughly 7 to 11 cycles, a sample-barcoded 5' primer and a J-beta primer mix were used. From the 5' RACE reads, TCRdb called clonotypes with MiXCR, one entry per CDR3 protein. The repertoire includes 1.4 million or so distinct CDR3 sequences, less than 45% of them detected once, and approximately 4.1% sits in the top ten. Caucasian, healthy and from Russia, the donors were aged between roughly 6 and 95. Each individual donor underwent a draw of approximately 9.8 milliliters of peripheral blood. Comments on this clonotype: Antigen: not known.

The V gene's germline CDR1 is SNHLY and CDR2 FYNNEI. This CDR3 is 14 amino acids long. V lost 3 bases and J lost 10; bases outside the gene matches: 9. The sample was blood. This clonotype was obtained from a woman aged 18-29 years in good health. The chain recombines TRBV2 with TRBJ2-3, with 8 nucleotides matching TRBD1. Here the CDR3 reads CASSDRTGPGPQYF. In nucleotides, the CDR3 is TGTGCCAGCAGTGACAGGACAGGGCCAGGACCGCAGTATTTT. Together with reference TRBV2 and TRBJ2-3, the CDR3 gives the full variable domain: EPEVTQTPSHQVTQMGQEVILRCVPISNHLYFYWYRQILGQKVEFLVSFYNNEISEKSEIFDDQFSVERPDGSNFTLKIRSTKLEDSAMYFCASSDRTGPGPQYFGPGTRLTVL.